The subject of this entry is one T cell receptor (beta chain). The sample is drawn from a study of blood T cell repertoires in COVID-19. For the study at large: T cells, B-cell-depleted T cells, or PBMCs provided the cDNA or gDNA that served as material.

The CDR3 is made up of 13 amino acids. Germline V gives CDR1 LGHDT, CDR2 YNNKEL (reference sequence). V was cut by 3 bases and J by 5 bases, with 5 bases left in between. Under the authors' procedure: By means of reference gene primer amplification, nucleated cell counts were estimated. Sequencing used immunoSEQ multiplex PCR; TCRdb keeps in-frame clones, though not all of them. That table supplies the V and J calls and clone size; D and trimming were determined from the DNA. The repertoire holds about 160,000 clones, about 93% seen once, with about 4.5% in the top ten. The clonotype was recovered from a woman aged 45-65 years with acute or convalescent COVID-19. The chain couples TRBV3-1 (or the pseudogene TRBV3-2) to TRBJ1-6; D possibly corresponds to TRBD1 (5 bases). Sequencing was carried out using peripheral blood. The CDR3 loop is CASSHRDNSPLHF. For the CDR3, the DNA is TGTGCCAGCAGCCACAGGGATAATTCACCCCTCCACTTT.